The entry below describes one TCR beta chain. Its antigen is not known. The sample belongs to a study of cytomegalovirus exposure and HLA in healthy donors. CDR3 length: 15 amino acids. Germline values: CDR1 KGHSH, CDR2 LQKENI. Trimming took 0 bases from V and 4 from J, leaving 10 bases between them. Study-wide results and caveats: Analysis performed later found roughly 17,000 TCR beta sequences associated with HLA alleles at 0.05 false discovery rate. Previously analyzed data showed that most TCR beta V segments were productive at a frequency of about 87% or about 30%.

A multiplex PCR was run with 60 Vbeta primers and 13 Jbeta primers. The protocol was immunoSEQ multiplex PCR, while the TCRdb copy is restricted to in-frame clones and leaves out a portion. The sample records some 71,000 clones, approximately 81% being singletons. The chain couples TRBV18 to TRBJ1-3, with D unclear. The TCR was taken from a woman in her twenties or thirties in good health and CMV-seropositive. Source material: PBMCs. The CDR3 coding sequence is TGTGCCAGCTCACCACCATCCAACTCCGGAAACACCATATATTTT. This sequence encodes CASSPPSNSGNTIYF.